One sample yielded the 23 T cell receptor beta chains listed below, sequenced in a study of T cells after yellow fever vaccination. TCRdb itself ran the 5' RACE reads through MiXCR, one entry per CDR3 protein. Found here are about 400,000 distinct CDR3 sequences, about 6% of them singletons; the top ten hold over 12%. The material was PBMCs, obtained 5 days after the yellow fever booster vaccination. The receptor source for this set is a young man who received the YFV17D yellow fever vaccine.

This clonotype was found a few times. V and J are TRBV20-1 and TRBJ2-5; D not certain. This CDR3 spans 13 amino acids. The V and J ends lost 5 bases and 2 bases respectively, with 12 bases between them. Germline V gene data show CDR1 as DFQATT and CDR2 as SNEGSKA (reference sequence). In DNA, the CDR3 is TGCAGTGCTGACCGACTGATACAAGAGACCCAGTACTTC. This translates into CSADRLIQETQYF.

This clonotype came up a few times. The chain recombines TRBV20-1 with TRBJ2-7, with D hard to call. CDR1 DFQATT and CDR2 SNEGSKA come from the germline V gene (reference sequence). The CDR3 loop spans 10 amino acids. V lost 3 bases and J lost 6, with 6 bases in between. This CDR3 is CSASHAEQYF. The DNA of the CDR3 is TGCAGTGCTAGTCATGCCGAGCAGTACTTC.

CDR3 in amino acids: CAISDIVGARSDTQYF. CDR3 in DNA: TGTGCCATCAGTGACATCGTCGGAGCCCGCTCAGATACGCAGTATTTT. This rearrangement joins TRBV10-3 to TRBJ2-3, with unresolved D. Between the trimmed V and J ends, which lost 3 bases and 4 bases, there was a span of 17 bases. The CDR3 extends over 16 amino acids. CDR1 is ENHRY, CDR2 SYGVKD, per germline.

This clonotype was recorded at least ten times. The J gene is TRBJ2-1, the V gene TRBV20-1, with 10 bases aligning to TRBD2. Unmatched junction bases numbered 6, after V lost 4 bases and J lost 6 bases. The CDR3 is made up of 14 amino acids. Germline V CDR1 and CDR2: DFQATT, SNEGSKA (reference sequence). CDR3 in amino acids: CSAKLAGVLNEQFF. In DNA form, the CDR3 reads TGCAGTGCTAAGCTAGCGGGAGTTCTCAATGAGCAGTTCTTC.

This clonotype was detected only a few times. The rearrangement uses TRBV7-6 and TRBJ1-1, with unresolved D. This CDR3 contains 13 residues. CDR1 and CDR2 from the germline V gene are SGHVS and FNYEAQ. V was pared by 4 bases and J by 4 bases, with 10 bases between. CDR3 loop: CASSSYRTTEAFF. The CDR3 DNA follows: TGTGCCAGCAGCTCCTATAGGACCACTGAAGCTTTCTTT.

The table lists this clonotype with a few counts. This sequence joins TRBV10-3 and TRBJ2-1, with TRBD2 matching 7 bases. The CDR3 is 12 residues long. The germline V gene has CDR1 ENHRY and CDR2 SYGVKD. After removal of 4 bases from V and 6 bases from J, the junction contained 0 bases not matched to a gene. The CDR3 DNA follows: TGTGCCATCAGTGGACTAGCCAATGAGCAGTTCTTC. This gives the protein CAISGLANEQFF.

This clonotype was recorded many times. The chain recombines TRBV12-3 or TRBV12-4 with TRBJ2-5, with 7 positions matching TRBD1. J gave up 2 bases and V 4 bases, and 4 bases lay outside the gene matches. The CDR3 covers 14 residues. The chain's CDR3 is CASSSNRGQETQYF. The DNA of the CDR3 is TGTGCCAGCAGTTCAAACAGGGGACAAGAGACCCAGTACTTC.

This clonotype was counted at least ten times. The chain carries TRBV5-6 and TRBJ2-7; weak D call: TRBD1 (5 bases). Trimming shortened V by 4 bases and J by 2 bases, and 25 bases separated the two germline ends. Germline CDR1 SGHDT, CDR2 YYEEEE. The CDR3 is 18 residues long. This chain's CDR3 is CASSIRGRTLLTPYEQYF. As DNA, the CDR3 is TGTGCCAGCAGCATAAGGGGCAGGACCCTGCTAACCCCCTACGAGCAGTACTTC.

The gene calls are TRBV6-1 and TRBJ1-1; D gene unclear. The CDR3 contains 12 residues. From germline, CDR1 is MNHNS and CDR2 SASEGT. Trimming removed 5 bases from V and 6 bases from J, with 10 bases in between. The CDR3 DNA follows: TGTGCCAGCAGTCTGACCAATTCTGAAGCTTTCTTT. Translated, it gives CASSLTNSEAFF.

The rearrangement uses TRBV5-4 and TRBJ2-7; tentative D call: TRBD1 (6 bases). The CDR3 covers 15 residues. Trimming pared 6 bases from V and 5 bases from J, leaving 21 bases between. Germline CDR1 is SGHNT and CDR2 is YYREEE (reference sequence). CDR3 protein: CASTPKRTEPHEQYF. The CDR3 coding sequence is TGTGCCAGCACCCCCAAGAGGACAGAGCCCCACGAGCAGTACTTC.

This clonotype was seen at least ten times. The V gene is TRBV5-1, the J gene TRBJ2-6, with D perhaps matching TRBD1 (6 bases). The V end was cut by 0 bases, the J end by 6 bases, with 13 bases between. Germline V CDR1 and CDR2: SGHRS, YFSETQ. CDR3 length equals 16 residues. CDR3 nucleotides: TGCGCCAGCAGCTTGGCCGGTGGGGGCCTGGCCAACGTCCTGACTTTC. It is translated as CASSLAGGGLANVLTF.

The chain recombines TRBV4-2 with TRBJ2-1, with TRBD2 matching over 7 bases. Germline V gene lookup returns CDR1 LGHNA and CDR2 YNFKEQ. With V trimmed by 7 bases and J by 1 base, 7 bases remained unmatched. The CDR3 sequence is 15 residues long. CDR3 loop: CASNLQGGSYNEQFF. CDR3 sequence (DNA): TGTGCCAGCAACCTCCAGGGAGGGTCCTACAATGAGCAGTTCTTC.

Notes on this clonotype: This may be a read error: a much more frequent sequence differs by one nucleotide. This chain joins TRBV30 and TRBJ2-7, with TRBD1 matching 9 bases. The CDR3 has 13 residues. The germline V gene encodes CDR1 GTSNPN and CDR2 SVGIG (reference sequence). The CDR3 reads CAWRATGGYERYF. In DNA, the CDR3 is TGTGCCTGGAGGGCAACAGGGGGCTACGAGCGGTACTTC.

The gene calls are TRBV20-1 and TRBJ2-7, with no clear D. Germline V gives CDR1 DFQATT, CDR2 SNEGSKA (reference sequence). The CDR3 length is 14 residues. The V end was cut by 4 bases, the J end by 0 bases, with 13 bases between. Here the CDR3 DNA reads TGCAGTGCTATAGACGGCTTGAGCTCCTACGAGCAGTACTTC. Translating gives CSAIDGLSSYEQYF.

This clonotype was seen a few times. The V and J genes are TRBV18 and TRBJ2-7, with D unresolved. Trimming left V 0 bases short and J 6 bases short, with 9 bases between. Germline V gives CDR1 KGHSH, CDR2 LQKENI. This CDR3 has 13 amino acids. The CDR3 DNA follows: TGTGCCAGCTCACCACCCTCCTCTTCCGAGCAGTACTTC. This gives the protein CASSPPSSSEQYF.

This clonotype was observed at least ten times. V is TRBV20-1 and J is TRBJ2-7; the match to TRBD1 covers 8 bases. Germline CDR1 DFQATT, CDR2 SNEGSKA (reference sequence). The CDR3 spans 13 residues. Trimming cost V 6 bases and J 3 bases; bases outside gene matches: 7. The CDR3, as DNA: TGCAGTGCCCGACAGGGGTCCGGCTACGAGCAGTACTTC. Translating it yields CSARQGSGYEQYF.

The rearrangement joins TRBV9 to TRBJ2-2; D is unclear. V lost 4 bases and J lost 3, with 10 bases in between. The CDR3 loop spans 14 amino acids. Germline-derived CDR1 and CDR2 are SGDLS and YYNGEE. The CDR3 DNA reads as TGTGCCAGCAGCCCCCCCGAGGACACCGGGGAGCTGTTTTTT. It is translated as CASSPPEDTGELFF. Full variable domain (missing parts from reference TRBV9 and TRBJ2-2): DSGVTQTPKHLITATGQRVTLRCSPRSGDLSVYWYQQSLDQGLQFLIQYYNGEERAKGNILERFSAQQFPDLHSELNLSSLELGDSALYFCASSPPEDTGELFFGEGSRLTVL.

In its sample, this clonotype was seen many times. The chain combines TRBV12-3 or TRBV12-4 with TRBJ2-7; 10 bases agree with TRBD2. The ends lost 0 bases at V and 9 bases at J; junction bases unmatched: 11. The CDR3 is made up of 16 amino acids. CDR3 sequence: CASSLAWASGSGGQYF. For the CDR3, the DNA is TGTGCCAGCAGTTTAGCCTGGGCTAGCGGGAGTGGCGGGCAGTACTTC.

This clonotype was detected a few times. The gene calls are TRBV20-1 and TRBJ1-1, with D hard to call. Germline assignment: CDR1 DFQATT and CDR2 SNEGSKA (reference sequence). CDR3 length: 15 amino acids. V dropped 1 base and J dropped 0 bases, with 12 bases sitting between them. The CDR3 bases are TGCAGTGCTAGAGCCGGGTCTCGGGTGAACACTGAAGCTTTCTTT. This encodes CSARAGSRVNTEAFF.

This clonotype was detected a few times. The rearrangement uses TRBV19 and TRBJ1-5, with TRBD1 identical over 9 bases. CDR1 and CDR2 (germline): LNHDA, SQIVND (reference sequence). There are 16 residues in the CDR3. The V gene end was trimmed by 8 bases and the J gene end by 3 bases; junction bases not matched to a gene: 11. In nucleotides, the CDR3 is TGTGCCAGTTCTAAGGGGGGACAGGGCGACAATCAGCCCCAGCATTTT. Amino acids: CASSKGGQGDNQPQHF. The entire variable domain, with the rest obtained from reference TRBV19 and TRBJ1-5, is as follows: DGGITQSPKYLFRKEGQNVTLSCEQNLNHDAMYWYRQDPGQGLRLIYYSQIVNDFQKGDIAEGYSVSREKKESFPLTVTSAQKNPTAFYLCASSKGGQGDNQPQHFGDGTRLSIL.

This chain links TRBV18 with TRBJ1-1; the D gene is possibly TRBD1 (5 bases). The CDR3 is 14 amino acids. V lost 8 bases, J lost 1 base, and 14 bases lay in between. Germline-derived CDR1 and CDR2 are KGHSH and LQKENI. The CDR3 nucleotides read TGTGCCAGCGCCCTAGGGGCCGGGAACACTGAAGCTTTCTTT. Amino acid sequence: CASALGAGNTEAFF.

This clonotype was seen ten or more times. The chain uses TRBV9 and TRBJ1-2, with unresolved D. Germline assignment: CDR1 SGDLS and CDR2 YYNGEE. V gave up 3 bases and J gave up 7 bases, with 10 bases separating them. The CDR3 is 12 residues long. The CDR3 DNA is TGTGCCAGCAGCGGTACAGATCGTGGCTACACCTTC. Translated: CASSGTDRGYTF.

This rearrangement joins TRBV10-1 to TRBJ2-1; 10 nucleotides agree with TRBD2. CDR1 and CDR2 (germline): WNHNN, SYGVQD (reference sequence). This CDR3 has 13 residues. V shed 5 bases and J 10 bases; nucleotides not matched to a gene: 5. CDR3 coding DNA: TGCGCCAGCAGTCCAGCGGGAGGGCGGGAGCAGTTCTTC. Protein product: CASSPAGGREQFF.